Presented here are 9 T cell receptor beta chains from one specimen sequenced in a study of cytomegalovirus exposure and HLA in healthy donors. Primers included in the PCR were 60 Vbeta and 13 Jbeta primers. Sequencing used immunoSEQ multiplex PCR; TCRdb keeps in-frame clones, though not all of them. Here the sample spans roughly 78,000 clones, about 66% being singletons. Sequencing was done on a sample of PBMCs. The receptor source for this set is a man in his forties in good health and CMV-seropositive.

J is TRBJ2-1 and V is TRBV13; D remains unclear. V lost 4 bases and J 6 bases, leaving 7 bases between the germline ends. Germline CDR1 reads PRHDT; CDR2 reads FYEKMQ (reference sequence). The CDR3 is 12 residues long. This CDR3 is CASSSRSNEQFF. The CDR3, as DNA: TGTGCCAGCAGCTCTAGATCCAATGAGCAGTTCTTC.

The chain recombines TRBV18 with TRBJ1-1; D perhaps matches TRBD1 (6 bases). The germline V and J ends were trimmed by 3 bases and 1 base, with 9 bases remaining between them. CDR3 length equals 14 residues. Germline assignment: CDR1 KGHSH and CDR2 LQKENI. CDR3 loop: CASSPARGNTEAFF. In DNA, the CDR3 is TGTGCCAGCTCACCCGCCAGGGGGAACACTGAAGCTTTCTTT. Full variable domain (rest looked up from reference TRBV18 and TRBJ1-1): NAGVMQNPRHLVRRRGQEARLRCSPMKGHSHVYWYRQLPEEGLKFMVYLQKENIIDESGMPKERFSAEFPKEGPSILRIQQVVRGDSAAYFCASSPARGNTEAFFGQGTRLTVV.

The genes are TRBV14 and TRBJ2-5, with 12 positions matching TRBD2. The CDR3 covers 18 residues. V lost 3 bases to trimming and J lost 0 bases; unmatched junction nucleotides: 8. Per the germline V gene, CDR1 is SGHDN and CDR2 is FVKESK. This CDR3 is CASSHSTSGGWYQETQYF. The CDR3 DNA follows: TGTGCCAGCAGCCACTCGACTAGCGGGGGATGGTACCAAGAGACCCAGTACTTC.

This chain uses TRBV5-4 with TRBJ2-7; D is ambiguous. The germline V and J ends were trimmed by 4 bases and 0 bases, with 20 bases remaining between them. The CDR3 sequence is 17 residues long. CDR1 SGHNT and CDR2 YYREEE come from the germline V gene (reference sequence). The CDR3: CASSRGGTRLRSYEQYF. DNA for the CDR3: TGTGCCAGCAGCCGTGGCGGAACACGGCTTCGCTCCTACGAGCAGTACTTC.

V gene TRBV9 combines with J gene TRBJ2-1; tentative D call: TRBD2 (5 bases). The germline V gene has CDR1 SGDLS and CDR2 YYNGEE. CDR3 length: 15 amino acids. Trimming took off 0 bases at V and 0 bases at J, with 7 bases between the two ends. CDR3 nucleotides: TGTGCCAGCAGCGTAGCGGGGATCTCCTACAATGAGCAGTTCTTC. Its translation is CASSVAGISYNEQFF.

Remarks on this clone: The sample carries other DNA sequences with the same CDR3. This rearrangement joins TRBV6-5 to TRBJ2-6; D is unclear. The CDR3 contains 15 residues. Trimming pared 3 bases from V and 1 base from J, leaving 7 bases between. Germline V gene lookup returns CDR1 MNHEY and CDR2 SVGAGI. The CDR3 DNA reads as TGTGCCAGCAGTTATGCCAGTTCTGGGGCCAACGTCCTGACTTTC. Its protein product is CASSYASSGANVLTF.

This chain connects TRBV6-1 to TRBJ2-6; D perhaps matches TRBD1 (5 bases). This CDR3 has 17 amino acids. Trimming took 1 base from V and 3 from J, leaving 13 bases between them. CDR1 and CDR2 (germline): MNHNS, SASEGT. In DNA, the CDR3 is TGTGCCAGCAGTGAAGTACAGGCCCACTTTGGGGCCAACGTCCTGACTTTC. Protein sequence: CASSEVQAHFGANVLTF.

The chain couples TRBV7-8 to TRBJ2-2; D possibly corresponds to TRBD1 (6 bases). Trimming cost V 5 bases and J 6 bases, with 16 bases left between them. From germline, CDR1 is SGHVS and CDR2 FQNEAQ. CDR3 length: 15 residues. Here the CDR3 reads CASSARTEAPGELFF. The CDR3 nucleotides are TGTGCCAGCAGCGCTCGGACAGAGGCGCCCGGGGAGCTGTTTTTT.

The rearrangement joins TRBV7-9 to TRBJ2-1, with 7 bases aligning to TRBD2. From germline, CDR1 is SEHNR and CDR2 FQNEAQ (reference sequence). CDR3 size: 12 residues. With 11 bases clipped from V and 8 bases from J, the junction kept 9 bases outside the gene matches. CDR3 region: CAGGEGLYEQFF. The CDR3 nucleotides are TGTGCCGGGGGGGAAGGGTTGTATGAGCAGTTCTTC.